This TCR beta chain derives from a study of blood T cell repertoires in COVID-19. The V and J ends lost 8 bases and 7 bases, in that order; junction bases with no gene match: 5. CDR1 is SGHTA and CDR2 is FQGNSA in the germline V gene. The CDR3 runs 13 residues. Libraries were prepared by immunoSEQ multiplex PCR; TCRdb keeps only in-frame clonotypes and omits some of them. The sample lists roughly 230,000 clones, roughly 84% occurring once. The V call is TRBV7-2, the J call TRBJ2-2, with 9 nucleotides matching TRBD1. This clonotype was obtained from a woman aged 45-60 years who had been exposed to COVID-19. Sequencing input: PBMCs or T cells enriched from blood (not recorded which). CDR3 in amino acids: CASLDRGNGELFF. Written as DNA, the CDR3 is TGTGCCAGCCTGGACAGGGGAAACGGGGAGCTGTTTTTT. Variable domain in full (rest from reference TRBV7-2 and TRBJ2-2): GAGVSQSPSNKVTEKGKDVELRCDPISGHTALYWYRQSLGQGLEFLIYFQGNSAPDKSGLPSDRFSAERTGGSVSTLTIQRTQQEDSAVYLCASLDRGNGELFFGEGSRLTVL.